The sequence of this TCR beta chain was determined in a study of T cell clonotyping in hematopoietic cell transplantation. This clone was counted once. Libraries were prepared by immunoSEQ multiplex PCR; TCRdb keeps only in-frame clonotypes and omits some of them. The sample includes some 13,000 clones, around 90% of them seen just once. The CDR3 has 13 residues. Germline-derived CDR1 and CDR2 are SGHDN and FVKESK. Trimming removed 6 bases from V and 9 bases from J; junction bases left unmatched: 7. The chain recombines TRBV14 with TRBJ1-1; 10 bases align to TRBD1. Material: peripheral blood mononuclear cells. The sequence came from a man aged 25-45 years in good health. Some clones in this sample may be carry-over from other donors' samples. The CDR3 loop is CASSSDRGTQAFF. In nucleotides, the CDR3 is TGTGCCAGCAGTTCGGACAGGGGGACTCAAGCTTTCTTT.